This TCR beta chain was captured by sequencing in a study of blood T cells in healthy people across ages (dated by TCRdb to 2013 to 2016). As for the study more broadly: In model experiments, template switching captured about one uniquely barcoded TCR beta cDNA molecule for every two T cells. Two additional independent replicas of 1 million unique cDNA reads from the same blood draw were analyzed for two donors (one aged 18 to 29 and one aged 80 or older). To avoid experimental bias, donors of different ages were randomly spread across the sequencing lanes. Donors were grouped into four age groups: young (average 16 years), middle-aged (less than 40), aged (approximately 58) and long-lived (about 90). Age-related changes in TCR beta repertoire diversity were measured in the study by deep sequencing normalized with unique cDNA molecular identifiers. The study at large found these results: There was a strong correlation between observed TCR beta diversity and the percentage of naive T cells measured by flow cytometry. The CMV infection status of donors was not known, potentially confounding age-related changes in expanded clonotypes. Total diversity estimates from one million sequenced T cells were considered lower bounds and underestimates. Bulk unsorted PBMC profiling prevented conclusive comparison of naive and antigen-experienced compartments. Compared with the aged group, more naive CD4+ T cells, fewer expanded clones and increased TCR diversity were shown by the long-lived group, suggesting age selection. As age increased, observed TCR beta diversity per million T cells dropped in a roughly linear way, and a significant reduction was already evident by age roughly 40.

From the cysteine through the phenylalanine, the CDR3 covers 15 amino acids. Only CDR3 DNA remains: 45 bases, in frame from the first base. Trimmed from V: 7 bases; trimmed from J: 0 bases; junction bases lacking a gene match: 4. From the germline V gene, CDR1 is SQVTM and CDR2 is ANQGSEA. The roughly 37 donors, aged about 6 to 90 years, were systemically healthy Caucasian individuals from Russia. Approximately 11 milliliters of peripheral blood were drawn from each donor into EDTA-treated Vacutainer tubes. Ficoll-Paque density-gradient centrifugation was used to isolate PBMCs, with at least 6 million per sample. Trizol reagent was used to extract total RNA from PBMCs, with at least 5.5 micrograms per sample. For every donor, an aliquot of PBMCs went through flow cytometry to measure the percentages of naive CD45RAhigh/CD27high T cells. This clonotype was detected ten times or more. Its cognate antigen has yet to be identified. The input lacks base qualities; no much larger clone sits a single base away.

Libraries were made using 5' RACE. The instrument given in TCRdb is Illumina HiSeq 2500. A second about 7 to 11 cycle PCR used a sample-barcoded 5' primer and a J-beta primer mix. Each TCR beta cDNA molecule received a unique molecular identifier from a template-switch 5' adaptor carrying 12 random nucleotides. Each sample yielded at least 3 million CDR3-containing paired-end reads. First-strand cDNA was synthesized from all RNA with the Mint cDNA synthesis kit, primed by a TRBC-specific oligonucleotide. After uracil-DNA glycosylase treatment, a first 18-cycle PCR used universal primers M1SS and BC2_uni_R on all cDNA. In the paper's pipeline: For normalization, 1 million high-quality reads, each with a distinct molecular identifier, were randomly selected from each sample. Instead of being binned into consensus sequences, reads that shared molecular identifiers were thrown out. MiTCR, with a Q25 quality threshold and the strictest error-elimination algorithm, was used for CDR3 identification, clonotype clustering and error correction. Lower-bound total TCR beta diversity was estimated with a nonparametric unseen species model using Euler transformation. The raw public data were reprocessed by TCRdb itself: fastp quality trimming at Q25, MiXCR clonotype calling, in-frame beta chains only. For every CDR3 protein sequence, its rows merge into one entry that carries the most common genes and DNA. TCRdb's processing, not the authors' own work, is the source of the V and J calls. The sample includes 550,000 to 800,000 distinct CDR3 sequences, with around a fifth observed a single time. Of the sample, roughly 3.4% falls within the top ten clones.

Sequenced: blood. The chain links TRBV29-1 with TRBJ2-6, with 9 bases matching TRBD1. This clonotype originated in a man between 65 and 85 years old in good health. The DNA reads TGCAGCGCCGGGACAGGGATCTCTGGGGCCAACGTCCTGACTTTC. Its protein is CSAGTGISGANVLTF.